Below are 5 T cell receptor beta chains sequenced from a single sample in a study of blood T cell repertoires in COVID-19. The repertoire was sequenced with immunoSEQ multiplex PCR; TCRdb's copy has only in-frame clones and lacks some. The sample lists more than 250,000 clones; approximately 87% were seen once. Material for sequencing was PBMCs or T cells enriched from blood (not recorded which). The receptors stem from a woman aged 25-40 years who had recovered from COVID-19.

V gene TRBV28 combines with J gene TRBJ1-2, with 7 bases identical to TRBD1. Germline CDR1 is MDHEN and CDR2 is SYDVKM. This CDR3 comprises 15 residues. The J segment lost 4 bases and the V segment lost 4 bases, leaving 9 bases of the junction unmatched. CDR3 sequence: CASSSAGTAIYGYTF. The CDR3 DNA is TGTGCCAGCAGTTCGGCCGGGACAGCAATCTATGGCTACACCTTC.

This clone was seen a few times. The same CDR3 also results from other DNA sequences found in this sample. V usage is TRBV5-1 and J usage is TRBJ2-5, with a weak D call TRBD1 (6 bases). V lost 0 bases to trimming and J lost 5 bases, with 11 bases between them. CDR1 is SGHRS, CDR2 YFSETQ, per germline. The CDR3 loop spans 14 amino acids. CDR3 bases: TGCGCCAGCAGCTTGGATCAGGGGCGGGAGACCCAGTACTTC. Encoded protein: CASSLDQGRETQYF. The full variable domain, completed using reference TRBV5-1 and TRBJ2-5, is KAGVTQTPRYLIKTRGQQVTLSCSPISGHRSVSWYQQTPGQGLQFLFEYFSETQRNKGNFPGRFSGRQFSNSRSEMNVSTLELGDSALYLCASSLDQGRETQYFGPGTRLLVL.

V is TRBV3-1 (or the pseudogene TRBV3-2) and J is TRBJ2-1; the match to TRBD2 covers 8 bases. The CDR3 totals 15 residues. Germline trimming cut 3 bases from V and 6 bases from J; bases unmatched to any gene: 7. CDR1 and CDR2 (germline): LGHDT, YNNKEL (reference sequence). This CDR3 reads CASSQTAGASNEQFF. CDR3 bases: TGTGCCAGCAGCCAGACAGCGGGGGCCTCCAATGAGCAGTTCTTC.

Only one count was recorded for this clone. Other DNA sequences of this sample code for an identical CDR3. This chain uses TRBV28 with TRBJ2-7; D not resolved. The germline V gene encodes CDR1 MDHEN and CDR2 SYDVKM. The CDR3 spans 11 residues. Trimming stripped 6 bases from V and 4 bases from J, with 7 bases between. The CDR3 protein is CASSRGYEQYF. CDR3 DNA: TGTGCCAGCAGCCGCGGATACGAGCAGTACTTC.

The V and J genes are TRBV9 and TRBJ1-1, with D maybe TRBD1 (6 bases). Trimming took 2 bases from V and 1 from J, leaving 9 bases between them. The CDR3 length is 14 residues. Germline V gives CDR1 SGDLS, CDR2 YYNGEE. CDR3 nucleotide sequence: TGTGCCAGCAGCGTTACAGGGCGGAACACTGAAGCTTTCTTT. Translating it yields CASSVTGRNTEAFF.